The sequence of this TCR beta chain was determined in a study of T cell responses to AZD1222 COVID-19 vaccine. Worth noting for this clone: What it binds is unknown.

Broader study findings: Only five to seven AZD1222 recipients were seropositive at baseline. Two AZD1222 doses significantly raised spike-specific TCR breadth and depth over controls. Reports say nearly half of spike-specific TCRs go after unmutated variant regions.

Here immunoSEQ multiplex PCR was the method, and the copy in TCRdb shows in-frame clones only, minus some. The sample has 150,000 to 200,000 clones, 94% seen once. V trimming: 2 bases; J trimming: 2 bases; junction bases outside the gene matches: 3. CDR3 length: 14 residues. The germline V gene has CDR1 MNHNS and CDR2 SASEGT. The sequencing here drew on peripheral blood, taken 28 days after the second AZD1222 dose. The TCR originated in an adult who received the AZD1222 COVID-19 vaccine. The chain links TRBV6-1 to TRBJ2-7; 7 bases map to TRBD1. The CDR3 sequence: CASSERTGPYEQYF. CDR3 in DNA: TGTGCCAGCAGTGAAAGGACAGGCCCCTACGAGCAGTACTTC.